The clone carrying this TCR beta chain turned up a few times. Its antigen remains unidentified. From germline, CDR1 is SGHTS and CDR2 YDEGEE. CDR3 length: 15 residues. V was cut by 1 base and J by 1 base, with 8 bases left in between. This sample is drawn from a study of cytomegalovirus exposure and HLA in healthy donors. General observations from the study: In a later analysis, HLA-associated TCR beta chains were more clonally expanded than equally common others. In a later analysis, at a false discovery rate of 0.05, roughly 18,000 TCR beta sequences were associated with HLA alleles. V- and J-gene trimming in TCR beta was tied to a missense DCLRE1C variant by an analysis performed later.

A multiplex PCR was run with 60 Vbeta primers and 13 Jbeta primers. The table came from immunoSEQ multiplex PCR; TCRdb's copy has only in-frame clones and leaves some out. The data show over 85,000 clones, around 8% seen once. The rearrangement links TRBV5-8 to TRBJ2-2, with D uncertain. Sequencing input: PBMCs. The sequence was obtained from a man in his fifties in good health and CMV-seronegative. The CDR3 bases are TGTGCCAGCAGCTTGTCAGTCCGGAACACCGGGGAGCTGTTTTTT. It codes for CASSLSVRNTGELFF.